Sequencing of this TCR beta chain was carried out in a study of cytomegalovirus exposure and HLA in healthy donors (dated by TCRdb to between 2016 and 2019). About the study as a whole: An earlier analysis of several hundred of the donors reported about 260 Gb of sequence data and around 110 million unique TCR beta sequences obtained from around 180 million T cells. A later analysis re-analyzed previously published TCR beta repertoires from 550 to 700 donors and added high-resolution HLA genotyping to study TCR occurrence patterns. Among 300 to 450 genotyped donors of the cohort, an average of about 240,000 unique TCR beta nucleotide sequences were sequenced per donor, 15% to 20% of them non-productive. In a later genetic analysis, genome-wide SNP genotypes for about three fifths of the 666 donors were used, and that subset was treated as a discovery cohort. In the later analysis, no new phenotypic data were used to find candidate immune exposures; instead, reliance was placed on TCR beta sequences and their occurrence across donors. The study used immunosequencing to profile the T cell repertoires of hundreds of subjects and linked those repertoires to cytomegalovirus serostatus. Donor age, sex, ethnicity and CMV serostatus were compiled together with the repertoire data. An early release that covered roughly 600 HLA-typed donors contained around 300 gigabases of sequencing data and 70 million to 100 million unique TCR sequences. An earlier analysis of roughly 580 of the donors used high-throughput TCR beta sequencing to judge whether each TCR beta V gene segment behaved as functional or pseudogenic. Five DR-DQ haplotypes were treated as single units for association and clustering because of strong linkage in the cohort. High-throughput TCR immunosequencing, statistical association of individual TCRs with disease status, and machine learning were combined to predict cytomegalovirus infection status. The study aimed to test whether signatures of past pathogen exposure could be identified by cataloging public T cell receptors. Class I and class II HLA loci were covered by the typing at four-digit resolution. Typing coverage varied by locus: about 620-640 donors for A, B, C, DRB1 and DQB1; roughly 500 for DQA1; more than 600 for DPA1; around 490 for DPB1. All discovery cohort repertoires had been generated on a single sequencing platform. Among the roughly 380 genotyped donors, more than 70% belonged to the genetic ancestry cluster associated with self-reported Caucasian donors. A separate validation cohort of 100 to 150 different subjects was used in addition to the roughly 670-subject first cohort.

The research as a whole found: In vitro tests confirmed that a few of the cytomegalovirus-associated TCR beta chains recognize cytomegalovirus antigens. The sequencing pipeline was judged likely to have produced a cluster of highly shared sequence variants as a technical artifact. A later analysis found that HLA-associated TCR beta chains were more clonally expanded and had lower generation probabilities than equally common non-associated chains. Cytomegalovirus status was reported to be diagnosed by the classifier with high specificity and sensitivity in both the original and validation cohorts. In a later analysis, the rate of TCR association differed among HLA loci, with DRB1 alleles having the most associated TCRs and HLA-C alleles having the fewest. Because counts were too low, 15 to 20 rarely observed V segments, including chromosome 9 orphons, were excluded from the earlier analysis of several hundred of the donors. A further reported finding was that TCR beta sequences accurately predicted the HLA-A and HLA-B alleles for most subjects in the first cohort. Presence/absence analyses assumed roughly uniform sequencing depth across donors, an assumption that may not hold. A later genetic analysis associated a missense DCLRE1C variant with V-gene and J-gene trimming of TCR beta chains, and an independent cohort replicated the association. Because HLA typing was missing for some donors at each locus, association tests included only the typed subset. The study gave a list of 150 to 200 TCR beta chains associated with cytomegalovirus. When HLA alleles, especially DR and DQ, strongly co-occurred, TCR associations were difficult to assign to individual alleles. According to the authors, the approach could potentially be generalized to other disease states and immunological phenotypes. According to a later analysis, most CMV-associated TCR beta chains appeared to be HLA-restricted, and the HLA associations seemed to be driven largely by CMV exposure. Correlated functional status among segregating V segments might reflect linkage disequilibrium, but an unknown experimental factor could not be ruled out. CMV serostatus was the only immune exposure information available for the cohort. An earlier analysis of approximately 530 of the donors showed that most TCR beta V segments appeared in productive rearrangements either about 87% or about 30% of the time, which broadly matched IMGT annotations. While some public TCRs were present in many individuals, most TCR sequences turned up only very rarely across donors. A later analysis reported that several top co-occurrence clusters appeared linked to parvovirus B19, influenza, CMV and Epstein-Barr virus. The cohort was sequenced for TCR beta chains only, and without alpha or paired-chain data the features that could be detected were limited. At a false discovery rate of 0.05, a later analysis linked around 15,000 TCR beta sequences to specific HLA alleles. Some IMGT-functional V segments, including TRBV6-2 and TRBV6-3, could not be told apart with the 87-base-pair reads, so those segments were excluded. According to a later genetic analysis, donors in an Asian-associated ancestry cluster had fewer N-insertions in productive TCRs than the approximately 690-donor mean.

The cohort was made up of under 800 healthy bone marrow donors. Cohort members were all nominally healthy when sampled, although unrecorded immune exposures were likely present. The donor tested CMV seronegative, placing the donor among the 352 seronegative members of the cohort. Every donor gave a peripheral blood sample, and the peripheral blood mononuclear cells from that sample were used for TCR beta sequencing. Genomic DNA extraction from the blood cell samples was performed with the Qiagen DNeasy Blood Extraction Kit. Taken from the germline V gene, the CDR1 and CDR2 loops are SGDLS and YYNGEE. The CDR3 has 14 amino acids, counting the end cysteine and phenylalanine. Kept here is only the CDR3 DNA, which spans 42 bases and is read in frame from base 1. Ends trimmed: V by 2 bases, J by 2 bases; bases unmatched to a gene: 3. The library was built by means of the immunoSEQ multiplex PCR assay. A mixture of 60 forward primers for TCR Vbeta segments and 13 reverse primers for TCR Jbeta segments was used in the multiplex PCR. The CDR3 region of rearranged TCR beta genes was amplified from genomic DNA by a multiplex PCR assay. Amplified TCR beta libraries were sequenced as 87-base-pair reads on the Illumina HiSeq System. For the original study's pipeline: Across the 666 repertoires, a later analysis counted 80 million or so unique TCR beta chains, 9 million to 14 million of which were shared by at least two donors. Raw reads were error-corrected and collapsed into unique sequences by a nearest-neighbor algorithm in which closely related sequences were merged to remove PCR and sequencing errors. CDR3 sequences were aligned to IMGT reference sequences to assign V, D and J gene segments. For a sequence to be retained, a match of at least six nucleotides to both a V gene segment and a J gene segment was required. A rearrangement was called productive if the CDR3 had no stop codons and remained in frame with V and J, and every other rearrangement was called non-productive. CDR3 was defined according to IMGT convention as the region running from the second conserved V-encoded cysteine to the conserved J-encoded phenylalanine. The earlier analysis of some 600 of the donors excluded sequences that lacked an unambiguous match to a single V gene segment. In an earlier analysis of a few hundred of the donors, V segments were called functional above 56.7% productive rearrangements and were called segregating when the between-donor standard deviation exceeded 5%. A statistical classification framework was developed to diagnose cytomegalovirus status using the catalog of TCR beta chain sequences. In a later analysis, TCR nucleotide sequences were compared against IMGT/GENE-DB human TR gene sequences so that V and J genes could be assigned. In a later analysis, CDR3 sequences and most-parsimonious VDJ recombination scenarios were assigned using the TCRdist pipeline. In a later analysis, every TCR beta chain was defined by the combination of its CDR3 amino acid sequence and its V-gene family, and reads without a unique V-gene family were dropped. In a later analysis, nearly 600 highly shared, low-generation-probability nucleotide sequences were removed to address suspected cross-contamination and a sequencing artifact. In a later analysis, a clonal expansion index for each public chain was calculated from normalized within-repertoire ranks of inferred template counts. In a later analysis, generation probabilities were computed using a VDJ recombination model fitted to out-of-frame rearrangements, and the results were checked against IGoR. In a later analysis, TCR-TCR, TCR-HLA and TCR-CMV co-occurrence was scored with hypergeometric tests, and a repertoire-size bias correction was applied to TCR pairs. A later analysis estimated false discovery rates by permuting HLA or CMV assignments 20 times. In a later analysis, co-occurring TCRs were grouped using DBSCAN, with TCRdist sequence similarity added in when clustering inside HLA-allele-positive subsets. For co-occurrence clustering, repertoires with fewer than 30,000 or more than 120,000 public chains were excluded, along with about five repertoires with anomalous nucleotide sharing. The source is immuneACCESS, and TCRdb retained only in-frame sequences with V and J called. Part of the clones is not carried over; for the studies checked, unresolved V genes explain less than half of this, and the remainder is unexplained. That table supplies the V and J calls and clone size; D and trimming were determined from the DNA. The sample table records some 150,000 clones; around 86% of these occur just once. The ten largest clones represent roughly 2.9% of the sample.

Worth noting for this clone: Its antigen remains unidentified. There are no base qualities to consult, and no much larger clone falls within one base.

This clonotype was obtained from a woman aged 25 to 39 in good health and CMV-seronegative. Sample: PBMCs. The chain links TRBV9 with TRBJ2-7; 8 central nucleotides agree with TRBD2. The CDR3 amino acid sequence is: CASSVDGRAYEQYF. The sequence in DNA is TGTGCCAGCAGCGTTGACGGGAGGGCCTACGAGCAGTACTTC.